This is a list of T cell receptor beta chains from one sample in a study of beta chain features in type 1 diabetes. Using immunoSEQ multiplex PCR, the repertoire was profiled, and TCRdb retains in-frame clones only, with some absent. The sample has about 360,000 clones, around 13% seen once; the top ten hold around 0.01%. Sequenced material: naive CD4+ T cells from blood. The origin of the receptors is a woman aged 18-30 years with type 1 diabetes. The CDR3 runs from the conserved cysteine through the conserved F or W. A D gene is named only where the DNA matches it firmly. For some rows the clone size is stated as once, few or many, or as a class when expanded; others skip it.

v_gene	d_gene	abundance	j_gene	CDR3aa	CDR3nt
TRBV29-1	TRBD1	few	TRBJ1-2	CSVTETMGQLMSYGYTF	TGCAGCGTTACAGAAACGATGGGACAGCTAATGTCCTATGGCTACACCTTC
TRBV6-5	.	.	TRBJ1-2	CASRPLGGSSYGYTF	TGTGCCAGCAGACCCCTTGGAGGGTCGAGCTATGGCTACACCTTC
TRBV6-6	.	.	TRBJ1-1	CASSSQQGMNTEAFF	TGTGCCAGCAGTTCCCAACAGGGCATGAACACTGAAGCTTTCTTT
TRBV7-9	TRBD2	.	TRBJ2-1	CASSSSGRGDEQFF	TGTGCCAGCAGCTCTAGCGGGAGGGGCGATGAGCAGTTCTTC
TRBV6-5	.	.	TRBJ2-3	CASSGDTDTQYF	TGTGCCAGCAGCGGGGACACAGATACGCAGTATTTT
TRBV14	.	.	TRBJ2-2	CASSQDGIPGELFF	TGTGCCAGCAGCCAAGACGGGATCCCCGGGGAGCTGTTTTTT
TRBV7-3	TRBD2	few	TRBJ2-1	CASSSLSGGIVNEQFF	TGTGCCAGCAGCTCCCTAAGCGGGGGGATCGTCAATGAGCAGTTCTTC
TRBV7-8	TRBD1	few	TRBJ1-2	CASSPTGGGYGYTF	TGTGCCAGCAGCCCCACAGGGGGCGGCTATGGCTACACCTTC
TRBV7-2	TRBD1	few	TRBJ2-7	CASSLAGTGLGEQYF	TGTGCCAGCAGCTTAGCCGGGACAGGGCTCGGCGAGCAGTACTTC
TRBV27	.	few	TRBJ1-1	CASSFGRKNTEAFF	TGTGCCAGCAGTTTTGGCCGAAAGAACACTGAAGCTTTCTTT
TRBV5-4	.	few	TRBJ2-2	CASSLVQPNTGELFF	TGTGCCAGCAGCTTGGTACAGCCGAACACCGGGGAGCTGTTTTTT
TRBV4-3	TRBD1	.	TRBJ2-5	CASSQGAQGSETQYF	TGCGCCAGCAGCCAAGGGGCACAGGGGAGTGAGACCCAGTACTTC
TRBV5-4	TRBD2	few	TRBJ2-1	CASSHGTTYNEQFF	TGTGCCAGCAGTCATGGGACTACTTACAATGAGCAGTTCTTC
TRBV30	TRBD2	.	TRBJ2-7	CAWKGLAGGSHEQYF	TGTGCCTGGAAGGGACTAGCGGGAGGGTCCCACGAGCAGTACTTC
TRBV18	TRBD2	few	TRBJ2-1	CASSPGLADVIAYNEQFF	TGTGCCAGCTCACCAGGACTAGCCGACGTTATTGCCTACAATGAGCAGTTCTTC
TRBV9	TRBD2	few	TRBJ2-5	CASSGGLAEETQYF	TGTGCCAGCAGCGGGGGACTAGCGGAGGAGACCCAGTACTTC
TRBV11-2	.	.	TRBJ2-7	CASSLDPRSYEQYF	TGTGCCAGCAGCTTAGACCCGAGATCCTACGAGCAGTACTTC
TRBV5-1	TRBD1	few	TRBJ1-1	CASSRDREEGEAFF	TGCGCCAGCAGCCGAGACAGGGAAGAAGGTGAAGCTTTCTTT
TRBV5-1	TRBD1	few	TRBJ2-1	CASSLGQGVKNEQFF	TGCGCCAGCAGCCTTGGCCAGGGGGTGAAGAATGAGCAGTTCTTC
TRBV6-5	.	few	TRBJ1-2	CASSYGAISGGYTF	TGTGCCAGCAGTTACGGGGCCATTAGTGGTGGCTACACCTTC
TRBV6-5	.	few	TRBJ2-7	CASSYSGQGVYEQYF	TGTGCCAGCAGTTACTCGGGCCAGGGCGTATACGAGCAGTACTTC
TRBV5-1	TRBD2	.	TRBJ2-5	CASSTGTTSETQYF	TGCGCCAGCAGCACCGGGACTACCTCAGAGACCCAGTACTTC
TRBV7-9	TRBD2	.	TRBJ2-3	CASSYFSSGRGPDTQYF	TGTGCCAGCAGCTACTTCTCTAGCGGGAGGGGACCAGATACGCAGTATTTT
TRBV7-2	.	few	TRBJ2-3	CASSLAAASTDTQYF	TGTGCCAGCAGCTTAGCGGCGGCTAGCACAGATACGCAGTATTTT
TRBV4-3	TRBD2	.	TRBJ2-3	CASSRNGALAGEDTQYF	TGCGCCAGCAGCCGGAACGGGGCACTAGCGGGGGAAGATACGCAGTATTTT
TRBV7-2	TRBD1	few	TRBJ1-2	CASSLWRTGQGVSRRGYTF	TGTGCCAGCAGCTTATGGAGGACGGGACAGGGGGTCAGCCGCCGTGGCTACACCTTC
TRBV9	TRBD2	few	TRBJ2-3	CASKAGGSTDTQYF	TGTGCCAGCAAAGCGGGGGGGAGCACAGATACGCAGTATTTT
TRBV18	.	few	TRBJ2-7	CASSPPAESYEQYF	TGTGCCAGCTCACCACCAGCGGAATCCTACGAGCAGTACTTC
TRBV18	TRBD1	.	TRBJ1-1	CASSPSGGTEAFF	TGTGCCAGCTCACCCTCAGGGGGAACTGAAGCTTTCTTT
TRBV6-6	TRBD1	few	TRBJ1-2	CASRETGGGGYTF	TGTGCCAGCAGGGAGACAGGGGGCGGTGGCTACACCTTC
TRBV5-4	TRBD1	.	TRBJ2-7	CASSPATGTYEQYF	TGTGCCAGCAGTCCTGCGACAGGGACCTACGAGCAGTACTTC
TRBV5-6	.	few	TRBJ2-1	CASSRLEGLQFF	TGTGCCAGCAGCCGACTAGAGGGCCTACAGTTCTTC
TRBV7-9	.	few	TRBJ1-5	CASSLVLSDSSNQPQHF	TGTGCCAGCAGCTTAGTCCTTAGTGACAGTAGCAATCAGCCCCAGCATTTT
TRBV9	TRBD1	.	TRBJ2-7	CASTPGQGNSYEQYF	TGTGCCAGCACCCCGGGACAGGGAAACTCCTACGAGCAGTACTTC
TRBV25-1	.	few	TRBJ1-1	CASSAAGGNTEAFF	TGTGCCAGCAGTGCGGCGGGGGGGAACACTGAAGCTTTCTTT
TRBV28	.	few	TRBJ2-7	CASSLFPRGRSSYEQYF	TGTGCCAGCAGTTTATTCCCAAGGGGCAGGAGCTCCTACGAGCAGTACTTC
TRBV11-3	TRBD2	few	TRBJ2-1	CASSPGLDPSYNEQFF	TGTGCCAGCAGCCCCGGACTAGATCCCTCCTACAATGAGCAGTTCTTC
TRBV7-9	TRBD2	few	TRBJ2-1	CAIPSGSSYNEQFF	TGTGCCATCCCTAGCGGGAGCTCCTACAATGAGCAGTTCTTC
TRBV11-3	TRBD1	.	TRBJ2-1	CASRRTQGGEQFF	TGTGCCAGCAGACGAACACAGGGGGGTGAGCAGTTCTTC
TRBV18	TRBD1	.	TRBJ1-2	CASSPSTDRGQVYGYTF	TGTGCCAGCTCACCCTCGACGGACAGGGGGCAGGTCTATGGCTACACCTTC
TRBV10-3	TRBD1	few	TRBJ1-2	CAISDQTGMNGYTF	TGTGCCATCAGTGACCAGACAGGGATGAACGGCTACACCTTC
TRBV7-9	TRBD1	.	TRBJ2-7	CASSPGTGDYEQYF	TGTGCCAGCAGCCCCGGGACAGGAGACTACGAGCAGTACTTC
TRBV2	.	few	TRBJ1-6	CASSERRQDNSPLHF	TGTGCCAGCAGTGAAAGGAGACAGGATAATTCACCCCTCCACTTT
TRBV4-3	TRBD2	few	TRBJ2-3	CASSHGLAGLNTQYF	TGCGCCAGCAGCCATGGACTAGCGGGATTAAATACGCAGTATTTT
TRBV7-2	TRBD2	.	TRBJ2-1	CATTGAGRLAEQFF	TGTGCCACGACGGGAGCGGGGAGGTTAGCTGAGCAGTTCTTC